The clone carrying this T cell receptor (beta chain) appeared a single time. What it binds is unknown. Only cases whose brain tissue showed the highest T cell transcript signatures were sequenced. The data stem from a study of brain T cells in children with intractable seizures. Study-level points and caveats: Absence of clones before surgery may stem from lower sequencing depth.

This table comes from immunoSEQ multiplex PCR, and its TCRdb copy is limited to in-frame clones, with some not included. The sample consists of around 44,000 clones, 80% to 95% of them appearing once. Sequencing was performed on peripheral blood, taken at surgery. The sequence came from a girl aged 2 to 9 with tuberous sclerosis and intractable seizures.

For the CDR3, the DNA is TGTGCCAGCAGCCAAAACTCCTACGAGCAGTACTTC. Translation gives CASSQNSYEQYF. The chain is built from TRBV6-5 and TRBJ2-7, with no clear D. Germline-derived CDR1 and CDR2 are MNHEY and SVGAGI. The CDR3 totals 12 residues. Trimming took off 6 bases at V and 0 bases at J, with 6 bases between the two ends.